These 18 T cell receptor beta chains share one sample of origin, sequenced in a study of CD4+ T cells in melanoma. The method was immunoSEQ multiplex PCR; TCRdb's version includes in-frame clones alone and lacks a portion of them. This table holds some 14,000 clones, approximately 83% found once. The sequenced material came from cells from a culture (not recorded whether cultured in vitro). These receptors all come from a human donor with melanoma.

For the CDR3, the DNA is TGTGCCAGCAGCTTAGGAGGAAGAAAAGAGCAGTTCTTC. It encodes CASSLGGRKEQFF. V and J are TRBV11-3 and TRBJ2-1, with D unresolved. This CDR3 has 13 residues. CDR1 and CDR2 from the germline V gene are SGHNT and YENEEA. V was pared by 1 base and J by 10 bases, with 11 bases between.

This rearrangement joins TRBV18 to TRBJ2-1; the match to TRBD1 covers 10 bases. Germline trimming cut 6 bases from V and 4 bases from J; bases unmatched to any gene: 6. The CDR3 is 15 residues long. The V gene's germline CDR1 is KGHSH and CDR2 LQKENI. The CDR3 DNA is TGTGCCAGCTCTGGGGACAGGGGTCCTTACAATGAGCAGTTCTTC. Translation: CASSGDRGPYNEQFF.

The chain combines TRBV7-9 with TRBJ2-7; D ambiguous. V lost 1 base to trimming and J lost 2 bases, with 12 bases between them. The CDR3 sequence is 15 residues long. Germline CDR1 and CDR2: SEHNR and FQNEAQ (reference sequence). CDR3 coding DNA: TGTGCCAGCAGCTTAGAGTGGACGCCAACCTACGAGCAGTACTTC. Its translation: CASSLEWTPTYEQYF.

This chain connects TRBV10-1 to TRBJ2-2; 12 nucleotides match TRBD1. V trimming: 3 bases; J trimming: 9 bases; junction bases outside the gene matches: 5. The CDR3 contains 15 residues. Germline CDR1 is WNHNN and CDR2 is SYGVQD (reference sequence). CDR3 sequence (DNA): TGCGCCAGCAGTGACCCGGGACAGGGGGCAAGGGAGCTGTTTTTT. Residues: CASSDPGQGARELFF.

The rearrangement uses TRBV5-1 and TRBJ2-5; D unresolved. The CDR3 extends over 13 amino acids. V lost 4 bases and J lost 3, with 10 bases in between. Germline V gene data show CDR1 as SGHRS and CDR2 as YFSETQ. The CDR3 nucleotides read TGCGCCAGCAGCCGAGAGAGTAAAGAGACCCAGTACTTC. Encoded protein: CASSRESKETQYF.

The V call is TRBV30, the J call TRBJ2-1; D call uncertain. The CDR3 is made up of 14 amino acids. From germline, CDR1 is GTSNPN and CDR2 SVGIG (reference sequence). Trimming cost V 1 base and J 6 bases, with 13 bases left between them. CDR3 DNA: TGTGCCTGGAGTGCTTACTCCACCCGCAATGAGCAGTTCTTC. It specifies CAWSAYSTRNEQFF.

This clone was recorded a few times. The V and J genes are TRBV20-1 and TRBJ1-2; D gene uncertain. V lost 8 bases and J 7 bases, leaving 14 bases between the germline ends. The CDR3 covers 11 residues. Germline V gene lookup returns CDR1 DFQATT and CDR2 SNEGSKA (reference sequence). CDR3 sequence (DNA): TGCAGTCTTCCCGAGATGGCTGGCTACACCTTC. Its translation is CSLPEMAGYTF.

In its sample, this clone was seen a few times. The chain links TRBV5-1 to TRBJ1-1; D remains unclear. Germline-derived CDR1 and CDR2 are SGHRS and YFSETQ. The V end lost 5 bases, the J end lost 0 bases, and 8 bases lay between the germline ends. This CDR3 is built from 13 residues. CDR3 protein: CASSVGLNTEAFF. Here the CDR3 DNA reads TGCGCCAGCAGTGTTGGCCTGAACACTGAAGCTTTCTTT.

CDR3 in amino acids: CASSLEASGAYEQYF. As DNA, the CDR3 is TGCGCCAGCAGCTTGGAGGCTAGCGGGGCCTACGAGCAGTACTTC. This chain links TRBV5-1 with TRBJ2-7; 9 bases agree with TRBD2. The CDR3 length is 15 residues. Germline V CDR1 and CDR2: SGHRS, YFSETQ. With V trimmed by 0 bases and J by 2 bases, 3 bases remained unmatched.

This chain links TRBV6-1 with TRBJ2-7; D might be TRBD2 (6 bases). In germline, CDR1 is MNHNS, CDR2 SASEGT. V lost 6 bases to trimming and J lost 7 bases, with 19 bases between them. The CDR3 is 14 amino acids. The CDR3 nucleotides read TGTGCCAGCAGACGCGGGACTCCCGAAGGAGAGCAGTACTTC. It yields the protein CASRRGTPEGEQYF.

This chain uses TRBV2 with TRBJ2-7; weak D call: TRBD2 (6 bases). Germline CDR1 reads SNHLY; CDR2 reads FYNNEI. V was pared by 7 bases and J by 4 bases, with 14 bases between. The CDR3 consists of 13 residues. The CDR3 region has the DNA TGTGCCAGCAAAACTAGCCTTTTATACGAGCAGTACTTC. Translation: CASKTSLLYEQYF.

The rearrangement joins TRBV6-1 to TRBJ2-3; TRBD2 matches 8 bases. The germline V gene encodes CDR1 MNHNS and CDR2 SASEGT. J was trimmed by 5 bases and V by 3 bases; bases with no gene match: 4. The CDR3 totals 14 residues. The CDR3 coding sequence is TGTGCCAGCAGTGACCCCGGGGGGGAAGATACGCAGTATTTT. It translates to CASSDPGGEDTQYF.

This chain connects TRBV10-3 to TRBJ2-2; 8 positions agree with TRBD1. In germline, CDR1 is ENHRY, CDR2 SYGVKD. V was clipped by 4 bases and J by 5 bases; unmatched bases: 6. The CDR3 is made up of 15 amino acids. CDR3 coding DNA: TGTGCCATCAGTGCAGACAGGGGATCAACCGGGGAGCTGTTTTTT. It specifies CAISADRGSTGELFF.

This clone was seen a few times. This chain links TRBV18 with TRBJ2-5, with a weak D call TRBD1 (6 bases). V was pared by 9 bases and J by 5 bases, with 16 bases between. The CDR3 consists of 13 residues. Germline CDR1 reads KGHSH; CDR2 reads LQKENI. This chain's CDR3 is CASTTGTSETQYF. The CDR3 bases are TGTGCCAGTACCACAGGGACCTCGGAGACCCAGTACTTC.

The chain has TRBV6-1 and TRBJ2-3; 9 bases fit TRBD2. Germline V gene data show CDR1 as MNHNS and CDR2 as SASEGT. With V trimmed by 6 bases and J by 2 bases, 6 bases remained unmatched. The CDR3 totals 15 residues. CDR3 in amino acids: CASRVSGGPTDTQYF. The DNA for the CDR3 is TGTGCCAGCAGGGTTAGCGGGGGCCCCACAGATACGCAGTATTTT.

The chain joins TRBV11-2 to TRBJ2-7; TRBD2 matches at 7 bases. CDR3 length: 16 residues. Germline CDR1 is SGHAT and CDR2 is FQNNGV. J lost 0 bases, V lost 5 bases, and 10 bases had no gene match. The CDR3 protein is CASSPLRGEDSYEQYF. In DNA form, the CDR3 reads TGTGCCAGCAGCCCCCTACGGGGGGAGGACTCCTACGAGCAGTACTTC.

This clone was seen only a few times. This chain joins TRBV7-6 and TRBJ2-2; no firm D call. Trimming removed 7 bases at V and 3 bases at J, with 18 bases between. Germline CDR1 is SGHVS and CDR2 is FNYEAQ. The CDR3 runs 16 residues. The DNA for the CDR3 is TGTGCCAGCACCGGTGGAATCGAAGGCGACACCGGGGAGCTGTTTTTT. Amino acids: CASTGGIEGDTGELFF.

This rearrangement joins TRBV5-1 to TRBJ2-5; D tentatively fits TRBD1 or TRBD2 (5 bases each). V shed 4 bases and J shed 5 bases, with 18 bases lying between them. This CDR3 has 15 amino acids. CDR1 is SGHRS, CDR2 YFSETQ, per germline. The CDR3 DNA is TGCGCCAGCAGCAGGGACGTCCTCACCGGGGAGACCCAGTACTTC. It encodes CASSRDVLTGETQYF.